This TCR beta chain stems from a study of post-analysis software for immune sequencing data. cDNA libraries for TCR beta contained unique molecular identifiers. TCRdb analysed the PCR reads with MiXCR anew, one entry per CDR3 protein. This sample has some 450,000 distinct CDR3 sequences, with around 40% found just once. The sample taken for sequencing was blood. The source of this sequence is a girl between 10 and 17 years old with multiple sclerosis.

CDR3 region: CASSLGQGMYEQYF. CDR3 nucleotide sequence: TGCGCCAGCAGCTTGGGACAGGGGATGTACGAGCAGTACTTC. The chain combines TRBV5-1 with TRBJ2-7, with 8 bases fitting TRBD1. Germline V gives CDR1 SGHRS, CDR2 YFSETQ. This CDR3 is built from 14 residues. With 0 bases clipped from V and 4 bases from J, the junction kept 3 bases outside the gene matches. The full variable domain, completed using reference TRBV5-1 and TRBJ2-7, is KAGVTQTPRYLIKTRGQQVTLSCSPISGHRSVSWYQQTPGQGLQFLFEYFSETQRNKGNFPGRFSGRQFSNSRSEMNVSTLELGDSALYLCASSLGQGMYEQYFGPGTRLTVT.